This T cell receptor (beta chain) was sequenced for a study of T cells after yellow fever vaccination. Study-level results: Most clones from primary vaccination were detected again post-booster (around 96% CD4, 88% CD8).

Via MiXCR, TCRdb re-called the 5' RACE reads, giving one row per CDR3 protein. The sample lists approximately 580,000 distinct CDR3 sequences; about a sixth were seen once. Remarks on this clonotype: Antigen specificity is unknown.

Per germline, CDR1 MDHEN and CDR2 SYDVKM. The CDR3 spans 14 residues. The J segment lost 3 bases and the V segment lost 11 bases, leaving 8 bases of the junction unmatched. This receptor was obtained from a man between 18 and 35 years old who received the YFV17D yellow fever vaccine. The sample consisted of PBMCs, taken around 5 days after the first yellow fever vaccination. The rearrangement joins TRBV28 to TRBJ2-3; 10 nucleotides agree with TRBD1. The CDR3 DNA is TGTGCCTGCATCGACAGGGGGCGGACAGATACGCAGTATTTT. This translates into CACIDRGRTDTQYF.